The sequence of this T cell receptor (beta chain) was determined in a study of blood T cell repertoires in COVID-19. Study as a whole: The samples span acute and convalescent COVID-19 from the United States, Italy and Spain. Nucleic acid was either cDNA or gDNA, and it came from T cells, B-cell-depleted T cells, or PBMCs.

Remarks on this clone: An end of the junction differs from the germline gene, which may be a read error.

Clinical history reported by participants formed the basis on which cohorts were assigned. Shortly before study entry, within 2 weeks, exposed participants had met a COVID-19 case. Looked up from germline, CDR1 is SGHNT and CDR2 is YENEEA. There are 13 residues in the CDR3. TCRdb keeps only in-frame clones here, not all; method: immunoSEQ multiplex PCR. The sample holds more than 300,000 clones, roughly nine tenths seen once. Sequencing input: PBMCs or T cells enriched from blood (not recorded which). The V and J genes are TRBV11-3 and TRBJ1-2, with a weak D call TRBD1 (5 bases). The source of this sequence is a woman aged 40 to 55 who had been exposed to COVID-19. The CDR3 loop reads CASSRSGTEGKNF. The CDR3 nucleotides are TGTGCCAGCAGCCGTTCCGGGACGGAGGGAAAGAACTTC.